This T cell receptor beta chain was profiled in a study of regulatory T cells in long-lasting Graves disease. Germline V gene data show CDR1 as DFQATT and CDR2 as SNEGSKA (reference sequence). Trimming took 6 bases from V and 4 from J; bases not matched to a gene: 11. This CDR3 is 15 amino acids long. The sample's time point: newly diagnosed GD, antithyroid drugs for less than 3 months. PBMCs were the source of the RNA used for TCR sequencing. In building TCR beta libraries, iRepertoire HTBI primers were used together with Arm-PCR of CDR3 regions. MiXCR, applied by TCRdb to the multiplex PCR reads, yields one record per CDR3 protein. The sample lists under 700,000 distinct CDR3 sequences, roughly 16% occurring once. This sample also belongs to another study, concerning T cells in Graves' hyperthyroidism and ophthalmopathy. That paper states: The hyperthyroidism patients had all been newly diagnosed, and their disease duration was under 2 months. Their ages ranged from 18 to 65 years. A first-round RT-PCR of the TCR CDR3 used the HTBI primer set.

The sample here was peripheral blood mononuclear cells (PBMCs), taken at new diagnosis, from a patient treated with antithyroid drugs. J is TRBJ2-2 and V is TRBV20-1; 7 bases fit TRBD1. The sequence derives from a woman aged 35-65 years with Graves disease. The CDR3 DNA sequence: TGCAGTGCCCTACAAAGGGGGCGCGGCACCGGGGAGCTGTTTTTT. Protein: CSALQRGRGTGELFF.